This T cell receptor beta chain comes out of a study of shared clonotypes between healthy human individuals. In the study overall: Plates per donor: three CD4 naive, three CD4 memory, two CD8 naive, one CD8 memory.

An assay was performed, and its level was deep. The assay was immunoSEQ multiplex PCR, and TCRdb's table has in-frame clones only and misses some. The sample lists 850,000 to 1,100,000 clones, roughly 77% seen once, with about 0.89% in the top ten. Trimming removed 0 bases from V and 1 base from J, with 6 bases in between. From germline, CDR1 is SGHDT and CDR2 YYEEEE. The length of the CDR3 is 14 residues. Every contributor of samples was a Caucasian grown-up residing in Nashville, Tennessee. Splitting the CD4+ cells yielded a CD45RA+ naive subset and a CD45RA-negative memory subset. Sequences were obtained from memory CD4+ T cells from PBMCs. The subset: CD45RA-negative fraction. The TCR originated in a man younger than 35 in good health. Some clones in this sample may be carry-over from other donors' samples. This chain connects TRBV5-6 to TRBJ2-3; D not certain. The CDR3 protein is CASSLDLGTDTQYF. The CDR3, as DNA: TGTGCCAGCAGCTTGGATCTCGGCACAGATACGCAGTATTTT. Based on the CDR3 plus reference TRBV5-6 and TRBJ2-3, the full variable domain is DAGVTQSPTHLIKTRGQQVTLRCSPKSGHDTVSWYQQALGQGPQFIFQYYEEEERQRGNFPDRFSGHQFPNYSSELNVNALLLGDSALYLCASSLDLGTDTQYFGPGTRLTVL.